Given below is one T cell receptor (beta chain) in context. The antigen is not known. The record originates from a study of T cells in localized non-small cell lung cancer. Findings of the study overall: Appearances in adjacent lung were noted for a median approximately 52 of the top 100 tumor clones. Higher adjacent-lung clonality was associated with shorter survival. It remains possible that heterogeneity exists, since only one tumor region was sequenced. Peak T cell clonality was found in uninvolved adjacent lung, exceeding tumor.

The protocol was immunoSEQ multiplex PCR, while the TCRdb copy is restricted to in-frame clones and leaves out a portion. The sample comprises 25,000 to 35,000 clones, 94% of which are singletons, and around 0.77% rests with the top ten. CDR1 is SGHVS, CDR2 FQNEAQ, per germline. The CDR3 runs 11 residues. Trimming cost V 4 bases and J 9 bases, with 7 bases left between them. Material: peripheral blood, obtained before any cancer treatment. The gene calls are TRBV7-8 and TRBJ1-5; D gene uncertain. This TCR derives from a woman aged 35 to 70 with stage I lung adenocarcinoma. The CDR3 here is CASSSIGPQHF. Written as DNA, the CDR3 is TGTGCCAGCAGCTCGATTGGGCCCCAGCATTTT. Full variable domain (missing parts from reference TRBV7-8 and TRBJ1-5): GAGVSQSPRYKVAKRGQDVALRCDPISGHVSLFWYQQALGQGPEFLTYFQNEAQLDKSGLPSDRFFAERPEGSVSTLKIQRTQQEDSAVYLCASSSIGPQHFGDGTRLSIL.